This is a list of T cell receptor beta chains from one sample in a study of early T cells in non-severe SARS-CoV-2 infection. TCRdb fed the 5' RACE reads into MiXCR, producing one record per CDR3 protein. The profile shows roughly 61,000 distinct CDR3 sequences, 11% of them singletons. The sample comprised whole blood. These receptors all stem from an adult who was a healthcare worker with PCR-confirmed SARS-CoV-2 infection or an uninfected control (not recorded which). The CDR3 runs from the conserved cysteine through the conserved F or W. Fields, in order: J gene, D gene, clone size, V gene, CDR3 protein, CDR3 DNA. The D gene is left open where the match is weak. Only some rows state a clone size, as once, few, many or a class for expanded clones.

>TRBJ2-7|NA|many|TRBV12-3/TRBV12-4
CASSLAGGLHEQYF
TGTGCCAGCAGTTTAGCGGGGGGACTCCACGAGCAGTACTTC
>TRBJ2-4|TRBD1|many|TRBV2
CASSRDRGEAKNIQYF
TGTGCCAGCAGTCGAGACAGGGGTGAAGCCAAAAACATTCAGTACTTC
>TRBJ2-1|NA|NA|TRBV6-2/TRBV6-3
CASSFPGLANEQFF
TGTGCCAGCAGTTTCCCGGGCCTGGCCAATGAGCAGTTCTTC
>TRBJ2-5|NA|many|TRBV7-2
CASSRLGGKETQYF
TGTGCCAGCAGCCGGCTAGGCGGGAAAGAGACCCAGTACTTC
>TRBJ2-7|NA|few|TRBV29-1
CSVVTDQTQYF
TGCAGCGTTGTGACCGACCAGACTCAGTACTTC
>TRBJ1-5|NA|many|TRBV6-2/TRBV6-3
CASSTGPPNQPQHF
TGTGCCAGCAGTACCGGGCCCCCGAATCAGCCCCAGCATTTT
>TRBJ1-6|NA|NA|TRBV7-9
CASSRAPVTANSPLHF
TGTGCCAGCAGCCGCGCTCCCGTGACAGCTAATTCACCCCTCCACTTT
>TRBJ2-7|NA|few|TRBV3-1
CASSRGTIYEQYF
TGTGCCAGCAGCCGAGGGACCATCTACGAGCAGTACTTC
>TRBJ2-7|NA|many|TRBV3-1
CASGNRGREQYF
TGTGCCAGCGGCAACCGGGGGCGTGAGCAGTACTTC
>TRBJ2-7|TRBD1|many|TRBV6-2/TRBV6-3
CASSYELWTGALEQYF
TGTGCCAGCAGTTACGAACTCTGGACAGGGGCCCTCGAGCAGTACTTC
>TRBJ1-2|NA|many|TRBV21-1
CASSKAREGYTF
TGTGCCAGCAGCAAAGCCCGTGAAGGCTACACCTTC
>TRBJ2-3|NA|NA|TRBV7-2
CASSLKRTALSDTQYF
TGTGCCAGCAGCTTAAAAAGGACAGCCCTCTCAGATACGCAGTATTTT
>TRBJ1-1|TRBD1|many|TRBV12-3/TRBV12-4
CASGYSGGWTEAFF
TGTGCCAGCGGATACTCAGGGGGCTGGACTGAAGCTTTCTTT
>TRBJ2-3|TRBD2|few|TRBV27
CASSLRGLAGAPTDTQYF
TGTGCCAGCAGTCTCCGGGGACTAGCGGGGGCCCCAACAGATACGCAGTATTTT
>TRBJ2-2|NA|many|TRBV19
CASSIGVTGELFF
TGTGCCAGTAGTATTGGAGTAACCGGGGAGCTGTTTTTT